This entry features one TCR beta chain sequence. Its antigen is undetermined. Assay: immunoSEQ multiplex PCR; the TCRdb copy retains only in-frame clones and omits some. Among approximately 84,000 clones listed, about four fifths were seen once. These data come from a study of T cell responses to AZD1222 COVID-19 vaccine. Study observations and caveats: Most donors were white British, females outnumbered males, and clonal diversity was possibly underestimated. At baseline, seropositivity was found in only a handful of AZD1222 recipients.

CDR1 and CDR2 (germline): MGHDK, SYGVNS. CDR3 size: 13 residues. V was pared by 2 bases and J by 4 bases, with 8 bases between. Second-dose groups at about 4 or about 12 weeks were pooled. This receptor was identified in an adult who received the AZD1222 COVID-19 vaccine. The specimen comprised peripheral blood, sampled 28 days after the second AZD1222 dose. The V gene is TRBV25-1, the J gene TRBJ1-2; unclear D gene. This CDR3 reads CASSEAGIYGYTF. DNA of the CDR3: TGTGCCAGCAGTGAAGCGGGGATCTATGGCTACACCTTC.